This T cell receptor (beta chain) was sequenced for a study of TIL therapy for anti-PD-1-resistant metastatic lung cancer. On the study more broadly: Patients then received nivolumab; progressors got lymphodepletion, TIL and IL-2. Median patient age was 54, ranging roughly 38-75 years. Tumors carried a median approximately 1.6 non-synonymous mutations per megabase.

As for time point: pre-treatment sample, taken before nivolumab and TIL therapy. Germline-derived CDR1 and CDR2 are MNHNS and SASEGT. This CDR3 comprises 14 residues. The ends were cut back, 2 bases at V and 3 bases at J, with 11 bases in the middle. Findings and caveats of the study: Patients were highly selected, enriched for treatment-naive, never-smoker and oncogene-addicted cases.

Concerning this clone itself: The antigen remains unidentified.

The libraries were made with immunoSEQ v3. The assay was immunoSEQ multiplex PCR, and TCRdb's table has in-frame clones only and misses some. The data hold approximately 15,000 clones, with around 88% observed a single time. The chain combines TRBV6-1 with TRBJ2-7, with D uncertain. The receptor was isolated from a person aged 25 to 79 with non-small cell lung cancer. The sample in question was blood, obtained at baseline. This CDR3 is CASSERPESYEQYF. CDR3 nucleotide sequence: TGTGCCAGCAGTGAACGTCCAGAAAGCTACGAGCAGTACTTC.